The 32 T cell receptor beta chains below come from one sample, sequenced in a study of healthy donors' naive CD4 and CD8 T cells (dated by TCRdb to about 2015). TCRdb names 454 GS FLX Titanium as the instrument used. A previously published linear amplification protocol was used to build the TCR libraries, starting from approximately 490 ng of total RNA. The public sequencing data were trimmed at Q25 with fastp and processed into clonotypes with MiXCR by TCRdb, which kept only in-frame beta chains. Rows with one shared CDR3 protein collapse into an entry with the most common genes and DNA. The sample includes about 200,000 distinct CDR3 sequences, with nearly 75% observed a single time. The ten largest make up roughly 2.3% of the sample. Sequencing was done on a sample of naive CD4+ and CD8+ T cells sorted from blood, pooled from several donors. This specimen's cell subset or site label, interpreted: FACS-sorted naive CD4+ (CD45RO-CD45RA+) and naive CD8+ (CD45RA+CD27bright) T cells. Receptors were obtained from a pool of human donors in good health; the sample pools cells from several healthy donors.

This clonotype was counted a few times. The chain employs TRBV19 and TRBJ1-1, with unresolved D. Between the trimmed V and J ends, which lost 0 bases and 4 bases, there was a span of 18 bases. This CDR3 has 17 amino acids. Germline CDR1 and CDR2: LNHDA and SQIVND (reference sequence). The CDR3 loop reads CASSIDLRVNWGTEAFF. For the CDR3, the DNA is TGTGCCAGTAGTATAGACCTTAGAGTAAACTGGGGCACTGAAGCTTTCTTT.

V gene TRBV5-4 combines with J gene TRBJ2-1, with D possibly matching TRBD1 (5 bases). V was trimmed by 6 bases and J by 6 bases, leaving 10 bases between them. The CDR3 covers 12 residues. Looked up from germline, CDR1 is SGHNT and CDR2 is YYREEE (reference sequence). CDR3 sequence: CASTRGLNEQFF. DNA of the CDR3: TGTGCCAGCACTAGGGGTCTCAATGAGCAGTTCTTC.

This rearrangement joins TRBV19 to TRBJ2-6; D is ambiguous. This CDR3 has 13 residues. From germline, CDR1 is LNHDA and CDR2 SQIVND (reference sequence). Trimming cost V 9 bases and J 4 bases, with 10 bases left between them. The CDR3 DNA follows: TGTGCCAGCACTGTGGTCGGGGCCAACGTCCTGACTTTC. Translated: CASTVVGANVLTF. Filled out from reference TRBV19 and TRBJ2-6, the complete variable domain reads DGGITQSPKYLFRKEGQNVTLSCEQNLNHDAMYWYRQDPGQGLRLIYYSQIVNDFQKGDIAEGYSVSREKKESFPLTVTSAQKNPTAFYLCASTVVGANVLTFGAGSRLTVL.

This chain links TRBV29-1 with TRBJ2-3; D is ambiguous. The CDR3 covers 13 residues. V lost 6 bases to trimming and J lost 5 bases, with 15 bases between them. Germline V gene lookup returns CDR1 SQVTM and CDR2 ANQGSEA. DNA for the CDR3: TGCAGCGTCACGAGAAATAGTCAAGATACGCAGTATTTT. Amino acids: CSVTRNSQDTQYF.

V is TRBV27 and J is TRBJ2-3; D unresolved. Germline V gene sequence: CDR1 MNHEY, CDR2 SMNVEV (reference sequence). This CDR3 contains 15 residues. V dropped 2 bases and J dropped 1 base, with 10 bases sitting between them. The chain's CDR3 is CASSLEATRTDTQYF. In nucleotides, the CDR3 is TGTGCCAGCAGTTTAGAGGCTACCCGCACAGATACGCAGTATTTT.

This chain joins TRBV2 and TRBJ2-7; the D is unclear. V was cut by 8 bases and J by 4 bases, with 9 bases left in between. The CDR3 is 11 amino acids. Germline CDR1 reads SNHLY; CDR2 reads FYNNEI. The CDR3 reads CASAAAYEQYF. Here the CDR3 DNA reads TGTGCCAGCGCGGCGGCTTACGAGCAGTACTTC.

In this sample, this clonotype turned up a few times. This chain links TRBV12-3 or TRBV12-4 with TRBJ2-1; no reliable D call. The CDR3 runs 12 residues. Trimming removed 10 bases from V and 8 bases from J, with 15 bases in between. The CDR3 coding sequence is TGTGCCATCATTCTCGCGCAGGATGAGCAGTTCTTC. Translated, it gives CAIILAQDEQFF.

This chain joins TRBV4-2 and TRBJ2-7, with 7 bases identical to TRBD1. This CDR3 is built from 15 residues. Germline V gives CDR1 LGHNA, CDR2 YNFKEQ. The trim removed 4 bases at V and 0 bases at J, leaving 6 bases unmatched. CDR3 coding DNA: TGTGCCAGCAGCCCGGGGACAGAAGTCTCCTACGAGCAGTACTTC. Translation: CASSPGTEVSYEQYF.

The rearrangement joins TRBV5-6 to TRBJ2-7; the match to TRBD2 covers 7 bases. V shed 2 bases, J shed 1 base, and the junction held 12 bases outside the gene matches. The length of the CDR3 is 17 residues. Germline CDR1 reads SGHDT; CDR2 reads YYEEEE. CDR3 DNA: TGTGCCAGCAGCTTCGGGCCCTGGGAGGGAACTTCCTACGAGCAGTACTTC. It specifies CASSFGPWEGTSYEQYF.

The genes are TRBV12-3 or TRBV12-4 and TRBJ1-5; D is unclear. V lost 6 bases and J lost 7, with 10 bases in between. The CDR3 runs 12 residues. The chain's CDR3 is CASSLLDQPQHF. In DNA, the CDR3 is TGTGCCAGCAGCCTATTAGACCAGCCCCAGCATTTT.

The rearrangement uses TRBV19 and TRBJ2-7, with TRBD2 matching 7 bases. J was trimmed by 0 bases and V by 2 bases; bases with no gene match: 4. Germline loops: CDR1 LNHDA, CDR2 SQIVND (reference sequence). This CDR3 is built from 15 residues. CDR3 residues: CASSILAESSYEQYF. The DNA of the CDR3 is TGTGCCAGTAGTATACTAGCGGAGAGCTCCTACGAGCAGTACTTC.

CDR3 in DNA: TGCAGTGCCCTGGCCTTCGGGGGCTACAATGAGCAGTTCTTC. This sequence encodes CSALAFGGYNEQFF. The chain recombines TRBV20-1 with TRBJ2-1, with a possible D match to TRBD2 (6 bases). The CDR3 totals 14 residues. Trimming removed 6 bases at V and 3 bases at J, with 15 bases between. Germline values: CDR1 DFQATT, CDR2 SNEGSKA (reference sequence).

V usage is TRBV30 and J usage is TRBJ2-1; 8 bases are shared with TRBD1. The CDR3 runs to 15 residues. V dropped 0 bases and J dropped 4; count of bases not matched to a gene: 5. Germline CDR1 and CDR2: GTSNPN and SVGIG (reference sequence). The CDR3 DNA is TGTGCCTGGAGTGTAGACAGGGGCGGTTACAATGAGCAGTTCTTC. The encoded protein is CAWSVDRGGYNEQFF.

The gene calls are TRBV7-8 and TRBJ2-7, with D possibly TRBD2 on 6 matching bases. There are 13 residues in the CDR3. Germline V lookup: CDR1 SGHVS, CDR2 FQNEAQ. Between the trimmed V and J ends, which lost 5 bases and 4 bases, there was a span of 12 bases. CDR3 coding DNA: TGTGCCAGCAGCACGGGGACTTTTTACGAGCAGTACTTC. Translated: CASSTGTFYEQYF.

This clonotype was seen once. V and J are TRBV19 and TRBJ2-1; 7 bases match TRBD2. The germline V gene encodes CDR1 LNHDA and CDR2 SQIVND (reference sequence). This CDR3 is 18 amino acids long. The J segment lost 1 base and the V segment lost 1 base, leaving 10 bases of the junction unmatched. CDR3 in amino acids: CASSIGALARPSYNEQFF. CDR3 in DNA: TGTGCCAGTAGTATAGGGGCACTAGCGAGACCTTCCTACAATGAGCAGTTCTTC.

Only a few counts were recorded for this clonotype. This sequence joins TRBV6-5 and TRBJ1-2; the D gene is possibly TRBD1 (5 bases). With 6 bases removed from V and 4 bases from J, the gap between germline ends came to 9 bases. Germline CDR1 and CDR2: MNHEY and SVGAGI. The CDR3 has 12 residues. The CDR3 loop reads CASSDSLYGYTF. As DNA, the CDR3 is TGTGCCAGCAGCGACAGTCTCTATGGCTACACCTTC.

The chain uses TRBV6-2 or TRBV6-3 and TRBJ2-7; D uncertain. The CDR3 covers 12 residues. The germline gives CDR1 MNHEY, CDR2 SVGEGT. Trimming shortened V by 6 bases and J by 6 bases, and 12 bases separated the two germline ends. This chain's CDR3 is CASSLRAIEQYF. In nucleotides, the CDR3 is TGTGCCAGCAGCCTTCGGGCTATCGAGCAGTACTTC.

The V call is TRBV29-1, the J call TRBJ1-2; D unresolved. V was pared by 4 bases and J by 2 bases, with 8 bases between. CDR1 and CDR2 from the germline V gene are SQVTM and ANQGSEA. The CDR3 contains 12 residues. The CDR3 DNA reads TGCAGCGTTGGTGGGCCGAACTATGGCTACACCTTC. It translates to CSVGGPNYGYTF.

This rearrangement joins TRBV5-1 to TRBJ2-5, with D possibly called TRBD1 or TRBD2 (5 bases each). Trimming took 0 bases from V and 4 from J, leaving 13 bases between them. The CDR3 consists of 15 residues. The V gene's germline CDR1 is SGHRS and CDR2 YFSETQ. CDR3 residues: CASSLGGTSRETQYF. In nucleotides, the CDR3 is TGCGCCAGCAGCTTGGGAGGGACCAGCAGAGAGACCCAGTACTTC.

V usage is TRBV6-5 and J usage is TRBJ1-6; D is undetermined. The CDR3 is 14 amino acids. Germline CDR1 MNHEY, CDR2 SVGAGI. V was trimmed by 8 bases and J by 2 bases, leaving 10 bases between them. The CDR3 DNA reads TGTGCCAGCCGACCAGAGACCTATAATTCACCCCTCCACTTT. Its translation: CASRPETYNSPLHF.

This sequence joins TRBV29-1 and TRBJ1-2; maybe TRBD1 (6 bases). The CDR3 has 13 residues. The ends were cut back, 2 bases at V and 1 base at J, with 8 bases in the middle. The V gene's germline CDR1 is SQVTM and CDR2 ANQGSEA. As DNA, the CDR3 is TGCAGCGTTGAACCGGACAGTAACTATGGCTACACCTTC. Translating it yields CSVEPDSNYGYTF. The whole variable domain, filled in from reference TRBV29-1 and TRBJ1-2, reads SAVISQKPSRDICQRGTSLTIQCQVDSQVTMMFWYRQQPGQSLTLIATANQGSEATYESGFVIDKFPISRPNLTFSTLTVSNMSPEDSSIYLCSVEPDSNYGYTFGSGTRLTVV.

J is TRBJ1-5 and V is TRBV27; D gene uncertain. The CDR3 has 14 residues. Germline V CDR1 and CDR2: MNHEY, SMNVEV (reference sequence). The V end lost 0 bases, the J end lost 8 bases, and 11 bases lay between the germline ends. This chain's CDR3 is CASSLSSPIEPQHF. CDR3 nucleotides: TGTGCCAGCAGTTTATCGTCCCCTATCGAGCCCCAGCATTTT.

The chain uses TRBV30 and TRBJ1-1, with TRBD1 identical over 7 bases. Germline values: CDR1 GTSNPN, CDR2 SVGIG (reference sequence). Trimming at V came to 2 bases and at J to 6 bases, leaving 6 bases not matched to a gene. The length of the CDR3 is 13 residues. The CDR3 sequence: CAWSQRQGAEAFF. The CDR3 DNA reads TGTGCCTGGAGTCAACGACAGGGCGCTGAAGCTTTCTTT.

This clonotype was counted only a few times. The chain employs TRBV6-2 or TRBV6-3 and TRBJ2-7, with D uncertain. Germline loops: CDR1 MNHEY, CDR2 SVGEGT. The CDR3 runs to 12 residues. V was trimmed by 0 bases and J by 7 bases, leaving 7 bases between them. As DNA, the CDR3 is TGTGCCAGCAGTTACTCGGCCGGGGAGCAGTACTTC. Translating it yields CASSYSAGEQYF.

CDR3: CASSYSTSGSSYEQYF. The CDR3 DNA is TGTGCCAGCAGTTATTCGACTAGCGGGTCCTCCTACGAGCAGTACTTC. The chain joins TRBV6-5 to TRBJ2-7; 10 bases map to TRBD2. The length of the CDR3 is 16 residues. J was trimmed by 0 bases and V by 3 bases; bases with no gene match: 5. Germline V gives CDR1 MNHEY, CDR2 SVGAGI.

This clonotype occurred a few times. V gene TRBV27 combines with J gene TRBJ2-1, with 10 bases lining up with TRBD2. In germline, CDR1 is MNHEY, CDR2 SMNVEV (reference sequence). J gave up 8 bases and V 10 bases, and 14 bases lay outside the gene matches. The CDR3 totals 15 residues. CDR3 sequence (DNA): TGTGCCACCCAGCCCCTAGCGGGGGTTAGGGATGAGCAGTTCTTC. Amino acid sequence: CATQPLAGVRDEQFF.

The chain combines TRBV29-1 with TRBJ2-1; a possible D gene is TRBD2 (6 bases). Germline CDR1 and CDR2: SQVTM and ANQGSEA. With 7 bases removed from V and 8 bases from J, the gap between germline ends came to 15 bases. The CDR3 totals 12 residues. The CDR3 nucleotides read TGCAGCGCCGCCTCTCCGGGGGATGAGCAGTTCTTC. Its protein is CSAASPGDEQFF.

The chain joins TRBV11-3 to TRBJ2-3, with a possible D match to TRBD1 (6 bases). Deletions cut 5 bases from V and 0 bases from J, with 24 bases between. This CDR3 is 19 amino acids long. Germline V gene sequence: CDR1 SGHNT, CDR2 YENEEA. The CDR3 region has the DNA TGTGCCAGCAGCCGGAACAGGGCCGGCCGCCGCACAAGCACAGATACGCAGTATTTT. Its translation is CASSRNRAGRRTSTDTQYF. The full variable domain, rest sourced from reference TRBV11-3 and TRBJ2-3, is EAGVVQSPRYKIIEKKQPVAFWCNPISGHNTLYWYLQNLGQGPELLIRYENEEAVDDSQLPKDRFSAERLKGVDSTLKIQPAELGDSAVYLCASSRNRAGRRTSTDTQYFGPGTRLTVL.

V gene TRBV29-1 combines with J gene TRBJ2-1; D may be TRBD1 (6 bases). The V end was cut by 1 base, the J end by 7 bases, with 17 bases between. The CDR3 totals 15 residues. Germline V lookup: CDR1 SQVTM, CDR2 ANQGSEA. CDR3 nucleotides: TGCAGCGTTGAAGCCTCAGGGGCCCTTCTGAATGAGCAGTTCTTC. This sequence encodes CSVEASGALLNEQFF.

The CDR3 DNA follows: TGCAGTGCTAGAGATCGGACGGTGTGGGAGCAGTACTTC. Translated: CSARDRTVWEQYF. J is TRBJ2-7 and V is TRBV20-1; D call uncertain. Germline V CDR1 and CDR2: DFQATT, SNEGSKA (reference sequence). With 0 bases removed from V and 7 bases from J, the gap between germline ends came to 13 bases. This CDR3 contains 13 residues.

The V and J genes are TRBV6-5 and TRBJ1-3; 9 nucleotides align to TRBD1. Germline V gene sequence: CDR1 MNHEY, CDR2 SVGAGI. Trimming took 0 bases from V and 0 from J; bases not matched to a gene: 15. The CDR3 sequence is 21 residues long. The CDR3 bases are TGTGCCAGCAGTTACTCTTTTCACGGACAGGGGTCTACTATCTCTGGAAACACCATATATTTT. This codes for CASSYSFHGQGSTISGNTIYF.

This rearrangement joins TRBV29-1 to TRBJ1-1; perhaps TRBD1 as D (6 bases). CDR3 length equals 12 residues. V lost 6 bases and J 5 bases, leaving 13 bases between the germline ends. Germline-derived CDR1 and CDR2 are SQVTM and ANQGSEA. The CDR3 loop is CSVTGRRTEAFF. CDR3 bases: TGCAGCGTAACAGGGAGGAGGACTGAAGCTTTCTTT.